These 23 T cell receptor beta chains were sequenced from one sample in a study of blood T cell repertoires in COVID-19. The assay was immunoSEQ multiplex PCR, and TCRdb's table has in-frame clones only and misses some. This table holds over 85,000 clones, approximately 90% found once. Sequenced sample: peripheral blood. These receptor sequences come from a woman between 45 and 65 years old with COVID-19, enrolled during active disease.

This clone was counted a single time. The chain employs TRBV24-1 and TRBJ1-2; 8 positions agree with TRBD1. Trimming cost V 3 bases and J 7 bases; bases outside gene matches: 6. The CDR3 has 14 residues. The germline V gene encodes CDR1 KGHDR and CDR2 SFDVKD. The CDR3 spells CATSDRTGTTGYTF. As DNA, the CDR3 is TGTGCCACCAGTGATCGGACAGGGACGACTGGCTACACCTTC.

The chain couples TRBV14 to TRBJ1-3; 10 nucleotides match TRBD1. The CDR3 totals 18 residues. The V gene's germline CDR1 is SGHDN and CDR2 FVKESK. Losses at the gene ends were 4 bases for V and 0 bases for J; bases not matched to a gene: 9. In DNA, the CDR3 is TGTGCCAGCAGCCGAGACAGGGGGCTCTCACTCTCTGGAAACACCATATATTTT. It is translated as CASSRDRGLSLSGNTIYF.

V and J are TRBV11-2 and TRBJ2-3; a weak D match, TRBD1 (5 bases). Germline CDR1 SGHAT, CDR2 FQNNGV. Deletions cut 4 bases from V and 0 bases from J, with 11 bases between. The CDR3 consists of 15 residues. CDR3 coding DNA: TGTGCCAGCAGCTCCGACAGACCAAGCACAGATACGCAGTATTTT. Protein product: CASSSDRPSTDTQYF.

The chain has TRBV9 and TRBJ2-1; D is possibly TRBD1 (6 bases). The CDR3 covers 14 residues. In germline, CDR1 is SGDLS, CDR2 YYNGEE. V lost 4 bases and J lost 5, with 13 bases in between. In nucleotides, the CDR3 is TGTGCCAGCAGCCCTGGGACAACCAACAATGAGCAGTTCTTC. It codes for CASSPGTTNNEQFF.

The CDR3 bases are TGTGCCAGCAGTCGCGAGGGGACAAGAGACTATAATTCACCCCTCCACTTT. It specifies CASSREGTRDYNSPLHF. The chain is built from TRBV27 and TRBJ1-6; maybe TRBD1 (6 bases). CDR1 MNHEY and CDR2 SMNVEV come from the germline V gene (reference sequence). The CDR3 spans 17 residues. Trimming left V 5 bases short and J 3 bases short, with 17 bases between.

V usage is TRBV7-2 and J usage is TRBJ2-2; D uncertain. Trimming took off 2 bases at V and 0 bases at J, with 10 bases between the two ends. The CDR3 sequence is 16 residues long. CDR1 is SGHTA and CDR2 is FQGNSA in the germline V gene. In nucleotides, the CDR3 is TGTGCCAGCAGCTTAATGGGCAGGACGAACACCGGGGAGCTGTTTTTT. Translating it yields CASSLMGRTNTGELFF.

The rearrangement joins TRBV3-1 (or the pseudogene TRBV3-2) to TRBJ2-1; 7 bases are shared with TRBD1. Germline V gives CDR1 LGHDT, CDR2 YNNKEL (reference sequence). J was trimmed by 6 bases and V by 3 bases; bases with no gene match: 5. The CDR3 sequence is 14 residues long. CDR3 in amino acids: CASSHSAGGNEQFF. DNA for the CDR3: TGTGCCAGCAGCCACTCCGCAGGGGGCAATGAGCAGTTCTTC.

This clone was recorded a few times. The chain has TRBV10-2 and TRBJ1-5; perhaps TRBD1 as D (6 bases). The CDR3 is 13 amino acids. Trimming left V 7 bases short and J 4 bases short, with 11 bases between. Germline V gene sequence: CDR1 WSHSY, CDR2 SAAADI. This chain's CDR3 is CASNPDRNQPQHF. DNA of the CDR3: TGCGCCAGCAATCCGGACAGAAATCAGCCCCAGCATTTT.

The rearrangement joins TRBV7-9 to TRBJ1-3; unclear D gene. The CDR3 has 13 residues. The germline gives CDR1 SEHNR, CDR2 FQNEAQ (reference sequence). V was clipped by 1 base and J by 9 bases, with 10 bases between them. The CDR3 DNA reads as TGTGCCAGCAGCTTAGAGAACGGAGTCACCATATATTTT. This translates into CASSLENGVTIYF.

The CDR3 sequence is CASSATTGAQETQYF. CDR3 coding DNA: TGTGCCAGCAGCGCGACGACAGGGGCCCAAGAGACCCAGTACTTC. This chain uses TRBV9 with TRBJ2-5; TRBD1 aligns across 8 bases. The CDR3 runs to 15 residues. After removal of 3 bases from V and 1 base from J, the junction contained 5 bases not matched to a gene. Germline values: CDR1 SGDLS, CDR2 YYNGEE.

The chain carries TRBV6-5 and TRBJ1-1; D not resolved. The CDR3 is 13 residues long. Trimming shortened V by 5 bases and J by 6 bases, and 13 bases separated the two germline ends. Germline CDR1 MNHEY, CDR2 SVGAGI. CDR3 protein: CASSLTQFSEAFF. CDR3 nucleotide sequence: TGTGCCAGCAGTCTAACACAGTTCTCTGAAGCTTTCTTT.

This sequence joins TRBV3-1 (or the pseudogene TRBV3-2) and TRBJ2-2, with a weak D call TRBD1 (5 bases). The V end lost 0 bases, the J end lost 0 bases, and 8 bases lay between the germline ends. Germline lookup yields CDR1 LGHDT and CDR2 YNNKEL (reference sequence). CDR3 length equals 16 residues. CDR3: CASSQDRTPNTGELFF. CDR3 nucleotides: TGTGCCAGCAGCCAAGATAGGACACCGAACACCGGGGAGCTGTTTTTT.

The V gene is TRBV3-1 (or the pseudogene TRBV3-2), the J gene TRBJ2-1; D is ambiguous. The V and J ends lost 1 base and 8 bases respectively, with 6 bases between them. The CDR3 is 12 residues long. Germline CDR1 and CDR2: LGHDT and YNNKEL (reference sequence). CDR3 region: CASSQGSYEQFF. CDR3 DNA: TGTGCCAGCAGCCAAGGGAGCTATGAGCAGTTCTTC.

The CDR3, as DNA: TGTGCCAGCAGCACCCGGGGGGTGAACACCGGGGAGCTGTTTTTT. Its protein is CASSTRGVNTGELFF. The chain has TRBV7-9 and TRBJ2-2, with 7 bases that match TRBD2. Germline V gene sequence: CDR1 SEHNR, CDR2 FQNEAQ (reference sequence). The CDR3 sequence is 15 residues long. V dropped 5 bases and J dropped 1; count of bases not matched to a gene: 4.

The chain joins TRBV9 to TRBJ2-7; D is uncertain. With 4 bases removed from V and 3 bases from J, the gap between germline ends came to 11 bases. Looked up from germline, CDR1 is SGDLS and CDR2 is YYNGEE. This CDR3 comprises 13 residues. The CDR3 DNA sequence: TGTGCCAGCAGCTCGACACCCAACTACGAGCAGTACTTC. Residues: CASSSTPNYEQYF. The whole variable domain, remainder taken from reference TRBV9 and TRBJ2-7, is DSGVTQTPKHLITATGQRVTLRCSPRSGDLSVYWYQQSLDQGLQFLIQYYNGEERAKGNILERFSAQQFPDLHSELNLSSLELGDSALYFCASSSTPNYEQYFGPGTRLTVT.

The chain recombines TRBV2 with TRBJ1-1; the D is unclear. V dropped 0 bases and J dropped 1 base, with 6 bases sitting between them. This CDR3 spans 14 amino acids. Germline CDR1 SNHLY, CDR2 FYNNEI. In nucleotides, the CDR3 is TGTGCCAGCAGTGAAGCACTACCGAACACTGAAGCTTTCTTT. Translation gives CASSEALPNTEAFF.

This rearrangement joins TRBV3-1 (or the pseudogene TRBV3-2) to TRBJ2-1, with 10 bases lining up with TRBD1. Germline-derived CDR1 and CDR2 are LGHDT and YNNKEL (reference sequence). The CDR3 consists of 15 residues. J was trimmed by 7 bases and V by 2 bases; bases with no gene match: 5. CDR3 nucleotide sequence: TGTGCCAGCAGCCAATTGGGACAGGGGAATAATGAGCAGTTCTTC. It is translated as CASSQLGQGNNEQFF.

V gene TRBV11-3 combines with J gene TRBJ1-1; D is unclear. Germline V CDR1 and CDR2: SGHNT, YENEEA. The V and J ends lost 4 bases and 1 base respectively, with 13 bases between them. CDR3 length equals 15 residues. The CDR3, as DNA: TGTGCCAGCAGCTCCGAGAGGATGGGGAACACTGAAGCTTTCTTT. Translation gives CASSSERMGNTEAFF.

The CDR3 bases are TGTGCCAGCAGTGGACAGGGATCCACTGAAGCTTTCTTT. It specifies CASSGQGSTEAFF. The chain has TRBV2 and TRBJ1-1; 7 bases are shared with TRBD1. V was pared by 4 bases and J by 4 bases, with 3 bases of the junction left unmatched. Germline V CDR1 and CDR2: SNHLY, FYNNEI. The CDR3 spans 13 residues.

The chain couples TRBV4-1 to TRBJ2-2; D is perhaps TRBD1 (5 bases). Germline V gene lookup returns CDR1 MGHRA and CDR2 YSYEKL. This CDR3 has 14 residues. Trimming took off 0 bases at V and 8 bases at J, with 10 bases between the two ends. The CDR3 loop reads CASSQEGARGELFF. CDR3 coding DNA: TGCGCCAGCAGCCAAGAAGGGGCAAGGGGGGAGCTGTTTTTT.

V is TRBV10-1 and J is TRBJ2-3; TRBD1 aligns across 11 bases. The CDR3 has 15 residues. Germline V lookup: CDR1 WNHNN, CDR2 SYGVQD (reference sequence). Germline trimming cut 5 bases from V and 4 bases from J; bases unmatched to any gene: 5. The CDR3 spells CASSPGTGGADTQYF. For the CDR3, the DNA is TGCGCCAGCAGTCCCGGGACAGGGGGTGCAGATACGCAGTATTTT.

V is TRBV5-1 and J is TRBJ2-2; TRBD2 aligns across 10 bases. The CDR3 is 16 amino acids. From germline, CDR1 is SGHRS and CDR2 YFSETQ. Losses at the gene ends were 3 bases for V and 4 bases for J; bases not matched to a gene: 6. Here the CDR3 reads CASSSRLAGGTGELFF. DNA for the CDR3: TGCGCCAGCAGCTCCCGACTAGCGGGTGGCACCGGGGAGCTGTTTTTT. Full variable domain (outside the CDR3, taken from reference TRBV5-1 and TRBJ2-2): KAGVTQTPRYLIKTRGQQVTLSCSPISGHRSVSWYQQTPGQGLQFLFEYFSETQRNKGNFPGRFSGRQFSNSRSEMNVSTLELGDSALYLCASSSRLAGGTGELFFGEGSRLTVL.

The rearrangement links TRBV30 to TRBJ1-1, with TRBD1 as a possible D gene (6 bases). Trimming took off 3 bases at V and 2 bases at J, with 10 bases between the two ends. Germline V gene lookup returns CDR1 GTSNPN and CDR2 SVGIG (reference sequence). The CDR3 covers 13 residues. CDR3 nucleotides: TGTGCCTGGAGGAAACAGGGAAACACTGAAGCTTTCTTT. Residues: CAWRKQGNTEAFF.